These T cell receptor beta chains were read from a single sample in a study of Ad26.COV2.S vaccination and SARS-CoV-2 variants. Produced via immunoSEQ multiplex PCR; TCRdb's table is partial and in-frame only. The top ten hold 5.5% of the sample, which has about 320,000 clones, 85% to 90% seen once. The sample here was peripheral blood, taken in a trial of Ad26.COV2.S vaccine versus placebo. The receptors stem from a person aged 18-65 years who received the Ad26.COV2.S COVID-19 vaccine or a placebo. Each CDR3 is given with its conserved first and last residue. The D gene is left open where the match is weak. Where a row states a size, it is once, few, many or the class of an expanded clone; other rows omit it.

v_call	clone_size	j_call	d_call	cdr3_nt	cdr3_aa
TRBV7-2	.	TRBJ1-1	.	TGTGCCAGCAGCTTACCTGGCCAGGCTCCGAACACTGAAGCTTTCTTT	CASSLPGQAPNTEAFF
TRBV27	.	TRBJ1-1	TRBD1	TGTGCCAGCAGTGCTACAGGGGGCTTAGTTGAAGCTTTCTTT	CASSATGGLVEAFF
TRBV3-1/TRBV3-2	.	TRBJ2-3	.	TGTGCCAGCAGCCGGTTGATAGCAGATACGCAGTATTTT	CASSRLIADTQYF
TRBV3-1/TRBV3-2	.	TRBJ1-2	.	TGTGCCAGCAGCCAATTCCCGCCGGAGGTGGATGGCTACACCTTC	CASSQFPPEVDGYTF
TRBV9	.	TRBJ1-1	TRBD1	TGTGCCAGCAGCAAACAGACAGGGTCCACTGAAGCTTTCTTT	CASSKQTGSTEAFF
TRBV4-3	once	TRBJ1-4	TRBD1	TGCGCCAGCAGCCTCGAACAGGGGGCAGATGAAAAACTGTTTTTT	CASSLEQGADEKLFF
TRBV7-9	once	TRBJ1-6	TRBD1	TGTGCCAGCAGCCCGGGACAGGGGTACTCACCCCTCCACTTT	CASSPGQGYSPLHF
TRBV27	.	TRBJ1-2	.	TGTGCCAGCAGTTTTACGGTCTCTAACTATGGCTACACCTTC	CASSFTVSNYGYTF
TRBV27	once	TRBJ1-5	TRBD1	TGTGCCAGCAGTTTATCGGGGGGACAGAGCAATCAGCCCCAGCATTTT	CASSLSGGQSNQPQHF
TRBV18	once	TRBJ1-1	.	TGTGCCAGCTCTCAAAACGAGGGGGGGCAAGCTTTCTTT	CASSQNEGGQAFF
TRBV7-9	once	TRBJ2-2	.	TGTGCCAACGGAGGCGCCGCGAACACCGGGGAGCTGTTTTTT	CANGGAANTGELFF
TRBV3-1/TRBV3-2	.	TRBJ1-5	.	TGTGCCAGCTCCGCCTGCCCCCCCACCAGGGAGTTGGGCAATCAGCCCCAGCATTTT	CASSACPPTRELGNQPQHF
TRBV7-8	.	TRBJ1-2	TRBD1	TGTGCCAGCAGCCGAGACAGGGGCCCCTATGGCTACACCTTC	CASSRDRGPYGYTF
TRBV10-3	.	TRBJ2-1	TRBD2	TGTGCCATCAGGTCCGGGACTAGCGGGATTCAGTACAATGAGCAGTTCTTC	CAIRSGTSGIQYNEQFF
TRBV7-9	.	TRBJ1-4	.	TGTGCCAGCAGCTTAGGGGCAGGGATGGTTGAAAAACTGTTTTTT	CASSLGAGMVEKLFF
TRBV6-5	.	TRBJ1-2	.	TGTGCCAGCAGTTCCACGGACAGCCTGGGCTACACCTTC	CASSSTDSLGYTF
TRBV19	.	TRBJ1-5	.	TGTGCCAGTAGTTTCCATGCCGGGACCTTTAGCAATCAGCCCCAGCATTTT	CASSFHAGTFSNQPQHF
TRBV27	.	TRBJ1-5	.	TGTGCCAGCAGCCCCAGCCGGTATAGCAATCAGCCCCAGCATTTT	CASSPSRYSNQPQHF
TRBV5-6	.	TRBJ1-4	.	TGTGCCAGCAGCTTCGCGGCAGGGTGGGATGAAAAACTGTTTTTT	CASSFAAGWDEKLFF
TRBV19	.	TRBJ2-6	.	TGTGCCACCACATGGGCACCCTTAGGTGGGGCCAACGTCCTGACTTTC	CATTWAPLGGANVLTF
TRBV6-5	.	TRBJ1-3	.	TGTGCCAGCAGTTCATGGGGGGTACGCTCTGGAAACACCATATATTTT	CASSSWGVRSGNTIYF
TRBV19	.	TRBJ2-1	.	TGTGCCAGTGGGGGGTACAATGAGCAGTTCTTC	CASGGYNEQFF
TRBV19	.	TRBJ1-2	TRBD1	TGTGCCAGTAGAACAGGGGAAGGCTACACCTTC	CASRTGEGYTF
TRBV19	.	TRBJ2-6	.	TGTGCCACCTCAGAAGGAAGCCCGTCACAATCTGGGGCCAACGTCCTGACTTTC	CATSEGSPSQSGANVLTF
TRBV19	.	TRBJ2-2	.	TGTGCCAGACTCATTCCCATCGCCGGGGAGCTGTTTTTT	CARLIPIAGELFF
TRBV7-2	.	TRBJ2-6	TRBD1	TGTGCCAGCAGCTTAAAGGGGGCTGCTTCTGGGGCCAACGTCCTGACTTTC	CASSLKGAASGANVLTF
TRBV19	.	TRBJ2-7	TRBD1	TGTGCCAGTAGTACCAACCCCGGACAGGGGTACGAGCAGTACTTC	CASSTNPGQGYEQYF
TRBV6-5	.	TRBJ1-2	TRBD1	TGTGCCAGCAGTTTAACAGGGGAGGGCTATGGCTACACCTTC	CASSLTGEGYGYTF
TRBV11-2	once	TRBJ2-3	TRBD2	TGTGCCAGCAGCACGGGACTAGCGGCGTTCACAGATACGCAGTATTTT	CASSTGLAAFTDTQYF
TRBV28	.	TRBJ2-3	.	TGTGCCAGTCGAGAGGGGAGGGGGCCCAACCCCACAGTTACGCAGTATTTT	CASREGRGPNPTVTQYF
TRBV6-6	.	TRBJ1-2	.	TGTGCCAGCAGTTACGACGGGCAATTTCGATATGGCTACACCTTC	CASSYDGQFRYGYTF
TRBV10-2	.	TRBJ2-2	TRBD2	TGCGCCAGCAGTGGTTTAGCGGGGCCCGGGGAGCTGTTTTTT	CASSGLAGPGELFF
TRBV24-1	.	TRBJ1-2	TRBD1	TGTGCCACCAGTGATTGGGACAGGAGACACTATGGCTACACCTTC	CATSDWDRRHYGYTF
TRBV7-2	.	TRBJ1-4	.	TGTGCCAGCAGCTTAAATGGGAGAAATGAAAAACTGTTTTTT	CASSLNGRNEKLFF
TRBV4-1	.	TRBJ1-5	.	TGCGCCAGCAGCCCCCGACAGGTAAATCAGCCCCAGCATTTT	CASSPRQVNQPQHF
TRBV7-8	.	TRBJ1-1	TRBD1	TGTGCCAGCAGCTTAGTTTGGGACAGACTGAACACTGAAGCTTTCTTT	CASSLVWDRLNTEAFF
TRBV18	once	TRBJ1-1	.	TGTGCCAGCTCACGGGTACTGAACACTGAAGCTTTCTTT	CASSRVLNTEAFF
TRBV6-5	.	TRBJ1-1	TRBD1	TGTGCCAGCAGTTACTCAGGGACAGCATATAATGAAGCTTTCTTT	CASSYSGTAYNEAFF
TRBV19	.	TRBJ2-1	TRBD2	TGTGCCAGTAGTATGTCTAGCGGGGGGGCTTCTGAGCAGTTCTTC	CASSMSSGGASEQFF
TRBV19	.	TRBJ2-6	.	TGTGCCAGTAGTATAATCACCGGCTCTGGGGCCAACGTCCTGACTTTC	CASSIITGSGANVLTF
TRBV12-3/TRBV12-4	.	TRBJ1-1	.	TGTGCCAGCAGTTCCCAGGGTCGAGCTTTCTTT	CASSSQGRAFF
TRBV6-2/TRBV6-3	.	TRBJ1-5	.	TGTGCCAGCAGTTACGGGGGGATTAGCAATCAGCCCCAGCATTTT	CASSYGGISNQPQHF
TRBV7-9	.	TRBJ2-1	.	TGTGCCAGCAGCTTAGGAGGGTCCTACAATGAGCAGTTCTTC	CASSLGGSYNEQFF
TRBV7-8	few	TRBJ1-6	.	TGTGCCAGCAGCTTAGGGAGAGGGTCATCACCCCTCCACTTT	CASSLGRGSSPLHF
TRBV7-3	.	TRBJ1-2	.	TGTGCCAGCAGCCCGGCCGGAGGTGGCTATGGCTACACCTTC	CASSPAGGGYGYTF
TRBV5-1	.	TRBJ1-1	.	TGCGCCAGCAGCTTGCGGCCAGGGACAATCCGGTTTGGCACTGAAGCTTTCTTT	CASSLRPGTIRFGTEAFF
TRBV19	.	TRBJ2-3	.	TGTGCAGCCGGCGGTTATAGCACAGATACGCAGTATTTT	CAAGGYSTDTQYF
TRBV29-1	.	TRBJ2-7	.	TGCAGCGTTGGGGCGAGGGGGACCTACGAGCAGTACTTC	CSVGARGTYEQYF
TRBV30	.	TRBJ2-5	.	TGTGCCTGGAGCAGAGAGACCCAGTACTTC	CAWSRETQYF
TRBV14	.	TRBJ2-1	.	TGTGCCAGCAGCCTGAGCGTCCATGAGCAGTTCTTC	CASSLSVHEQFF
TRBV6-2/TRBV6-3	.	TRBJ2-7	.	TGTGCCAGCAGTTACGCTACCTCCGAGCAGTACTTC	CASSYATSEQYF
TRBV10-2	.	TRBJ1-4	.	TGCGCCAGCAGTGATTGGGCCCGAATGGAAAAACTGTTTTTT	CASSDWARMEKLFF
TRBV15	.	TRBJ1-1	.	TGTGCCACCAGCAGAGATTGGGGTGTAACAGGCTCTCCTGAAGCTTTCTTT	CATSRDWGVTGSPEAFF
TRBV6-5	.	TRBJ2-1	TRBD2	TGTGCCAGCAGTTACCGAACTAGCGGGAGGGCCGGTGAGCAGTTCTTC	CASSYRTSGRAGEQFF
TRBV6-6	.	TRBJ2-5	TRBD1	TGTGCCAGCAGAGATCGGGACAGGCTGGACTTC	CASRDRDRLDF
TRBV6-1	.	TRBJ1-5	.	TGTGCCAGCAGTGAAGCCGGGCAGAATCAGCCCCAGCATTTT	CASSEAGQNQPQHF
TRBV7-3	.	TRBJ1-1	TRBD1	TGTGCCAGCAGCTTTGGGGGCCCAAGGGGGCACACTGAAGCTTTCTTT	CASSFGGPRGHTEAFF
TRBV4-2	.	TRBJ1-2	TRBD1	TGTGCCAGCAGCCAAGAGACCGGGACAGAATTGGGTGGCTACACCTTC	CASSQETGTELGGYTF
TRBV30	.	TRBJ1-4	.	TGTGCCTTTTCGAGGGGTGCTGCAACTAATGAAAAACTGTTTTTT	CAFSRGAATNEKLFF
TRBV2	.	TRBJ2-1	.	TGTGCCAGCAGTGAGATTAGCTACAATGAGCAGTTCTTC	CASSEISYNEQFF